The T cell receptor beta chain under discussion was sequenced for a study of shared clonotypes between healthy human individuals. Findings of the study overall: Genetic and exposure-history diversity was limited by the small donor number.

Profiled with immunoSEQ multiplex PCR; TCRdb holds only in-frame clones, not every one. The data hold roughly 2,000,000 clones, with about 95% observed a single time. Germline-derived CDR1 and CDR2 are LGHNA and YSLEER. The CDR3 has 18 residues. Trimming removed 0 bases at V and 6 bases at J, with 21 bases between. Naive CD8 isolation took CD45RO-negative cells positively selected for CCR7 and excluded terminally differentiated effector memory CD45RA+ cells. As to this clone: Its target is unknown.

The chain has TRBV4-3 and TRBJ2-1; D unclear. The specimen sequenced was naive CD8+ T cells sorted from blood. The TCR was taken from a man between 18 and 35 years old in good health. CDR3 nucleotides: TGCGCCAGCAGCCAAGATACCCCCTCTGCGGAAGTAGGCAATGAGCAGTTCTTC. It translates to CASSQDTPSAEVGNEQFF.